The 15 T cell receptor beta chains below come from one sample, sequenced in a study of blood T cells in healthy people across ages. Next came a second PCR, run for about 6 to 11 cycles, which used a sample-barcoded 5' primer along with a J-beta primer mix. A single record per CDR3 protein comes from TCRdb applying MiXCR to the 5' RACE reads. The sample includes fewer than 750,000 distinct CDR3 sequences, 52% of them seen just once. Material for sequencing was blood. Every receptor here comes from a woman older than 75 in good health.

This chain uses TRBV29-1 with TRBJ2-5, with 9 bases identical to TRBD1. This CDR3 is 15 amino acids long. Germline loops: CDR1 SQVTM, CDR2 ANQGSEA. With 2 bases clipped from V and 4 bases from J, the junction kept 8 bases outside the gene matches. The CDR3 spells CSVELGQGIGETQYF. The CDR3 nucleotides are TGCAGCGTTGAATTGGGACAGGGTATTGGAGAGACCCAGTACTTC.

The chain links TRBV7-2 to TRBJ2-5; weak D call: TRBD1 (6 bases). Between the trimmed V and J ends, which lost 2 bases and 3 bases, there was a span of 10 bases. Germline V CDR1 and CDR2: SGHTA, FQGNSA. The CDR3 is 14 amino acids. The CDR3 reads CASSLLGQKETQYF. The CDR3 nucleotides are TGTGCCAGCAGCTTACTCGGACAGAAAGAGACCCAGTACTTC.

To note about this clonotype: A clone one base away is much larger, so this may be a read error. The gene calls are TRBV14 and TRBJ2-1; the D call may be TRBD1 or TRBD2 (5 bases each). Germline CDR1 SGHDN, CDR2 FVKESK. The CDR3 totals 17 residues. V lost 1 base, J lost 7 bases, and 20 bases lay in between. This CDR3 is CASSQVGFGPGANEQFF. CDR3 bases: TGTGCCAGCAGCCAAGTTGGGTTTGGCCCCGGGGCAAATGAGCAGTTCTTC.

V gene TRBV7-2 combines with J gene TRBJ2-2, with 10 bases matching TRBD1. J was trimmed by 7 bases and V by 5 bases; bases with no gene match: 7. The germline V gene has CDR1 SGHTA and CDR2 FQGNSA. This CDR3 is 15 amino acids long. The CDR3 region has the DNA TGTGCCAGCAGCGAGGACAGGGGGTTTTTCGGGGAGCTGTTTTTT. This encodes CASSEDRGFFGELFF.

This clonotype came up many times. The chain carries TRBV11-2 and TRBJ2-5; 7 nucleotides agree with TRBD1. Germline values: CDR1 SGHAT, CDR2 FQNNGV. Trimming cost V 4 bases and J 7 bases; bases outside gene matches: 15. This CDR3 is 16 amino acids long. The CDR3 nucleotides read TGTGCCAGCAGCTCAATGACCGGGACAGCCTGGGGGACCCAGTACTTC. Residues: CASSSMTGTAWGTQYF.

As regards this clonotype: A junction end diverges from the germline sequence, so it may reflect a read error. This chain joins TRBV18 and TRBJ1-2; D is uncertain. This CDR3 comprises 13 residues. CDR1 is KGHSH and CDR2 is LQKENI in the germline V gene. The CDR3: CASAPDEGYGYTF. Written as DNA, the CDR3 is TGTGCCAGCGCACCAGACGAAGGATATGGCTACACCTTC.

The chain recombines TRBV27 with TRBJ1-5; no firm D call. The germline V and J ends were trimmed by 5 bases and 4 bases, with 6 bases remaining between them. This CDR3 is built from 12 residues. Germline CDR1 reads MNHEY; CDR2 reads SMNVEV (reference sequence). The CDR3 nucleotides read TGTGCCAGCAGTATGGGGAATCAGCCCCAGCATTTT. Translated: CASSMGNQPQHF.

The CDR3 loop is CASSFGRAAYNEQFF. The CDR3 nucleotides read TGTGCCAGCAGCTTTGGTCGGGCGGCCTACAATGAGCAGTTCTTC. The V and J genes are TRBV5-6 and TRBJ2-1; no clear D. V was shortened by 2 bases and J by 2 bases, with 11 bases between the two germline ends. Per the germline V gene, CDR1 is SGHDT and CDR2 is YYEEEE. The CDR3 has 15 residues.

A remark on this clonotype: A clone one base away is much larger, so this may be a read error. This CDR3 is CASGSGPGQETQYF. The CDR3 DNA reads as TGTGCTAGCGGCTCCGGACCCGGTCAAGAGACCCAGTACTTC. The V call is TRBV7-7, the J call TRBJ2-5; weak D call: TRBD2 (6 bases). Germline V gene data show CDR1 as SSHAT and CDR2 as FNYEAQ (reference sequence). This CDR3 spans 14 amino acids.

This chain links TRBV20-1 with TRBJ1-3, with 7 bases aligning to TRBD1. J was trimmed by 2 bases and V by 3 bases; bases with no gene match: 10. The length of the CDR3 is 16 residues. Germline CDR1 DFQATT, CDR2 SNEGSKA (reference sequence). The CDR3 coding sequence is TGCAGTGCTAGTCTGACAGGGAGAGGCCCTGGAAACACCATATATTTT. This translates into CSASLTGRGPGNTIYF.

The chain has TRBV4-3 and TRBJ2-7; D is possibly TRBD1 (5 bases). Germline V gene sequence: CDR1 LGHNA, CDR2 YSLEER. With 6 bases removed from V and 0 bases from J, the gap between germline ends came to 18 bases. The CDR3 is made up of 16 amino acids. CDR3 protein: CASSLSEQGSSYEQYF. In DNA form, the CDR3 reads TGCGCCAGCAGTCTATCTGAGCAGGGAAGCTCCTACGAGCAGTACTTC.

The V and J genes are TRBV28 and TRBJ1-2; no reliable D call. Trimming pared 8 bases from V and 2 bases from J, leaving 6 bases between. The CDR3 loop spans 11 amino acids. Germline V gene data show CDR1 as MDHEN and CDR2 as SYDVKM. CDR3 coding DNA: TGTGCCAGCGGACGGAACTATGGCTACACCTTC. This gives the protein CASGRNYGYTF.

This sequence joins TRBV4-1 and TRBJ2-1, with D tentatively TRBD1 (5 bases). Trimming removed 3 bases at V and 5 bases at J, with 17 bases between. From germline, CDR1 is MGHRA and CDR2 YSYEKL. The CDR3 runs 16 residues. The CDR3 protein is CASSHPTQGVDNEQFF. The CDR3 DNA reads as TGCGCCAGCAGCCATCCGACCCAGGGCGTGGACAATGAGCAGTTCTTC.

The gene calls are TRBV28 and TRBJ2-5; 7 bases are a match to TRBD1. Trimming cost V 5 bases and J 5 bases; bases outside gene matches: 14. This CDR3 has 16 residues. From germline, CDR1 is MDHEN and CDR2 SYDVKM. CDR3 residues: CASSIRIRTGAETQYF. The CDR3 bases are TGTGCCAGCAGTATACGGATTAGGACAGGCGCGGAGACCCAGTACTTC.

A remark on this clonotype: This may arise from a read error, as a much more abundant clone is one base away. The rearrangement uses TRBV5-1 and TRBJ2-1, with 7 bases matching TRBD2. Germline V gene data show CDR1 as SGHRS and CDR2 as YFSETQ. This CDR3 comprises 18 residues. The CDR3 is CASSLEASGIGSDNEQFF. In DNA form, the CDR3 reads TGCGCCAGCAGCTTGGAAGCTAGCGGTATAGGCTCCGACAATGAGCAGTTCTTC.